This T cell receptor beta chain comes out of a study of CD8+CD57+ T cells in acquired aplastic anemia. Study information: There were approximately 9.9 million reads, on average, for CD4+ cells from healthy donors.

Points on this clonotype: Its specificity is unknown.

The template for TCR beta VDJ and CDR3 sequence profiling was genomic DNA. Via MiXCR, TCRdb re-called the reads, giving one row per CDR3 protein. The sample holds 200,000 to 250,000 distinct CDR3 sequences, roughly 57% seen once. Study-wide findings and caveats: Statistical testing detected no significant gap in CD8+ Simpson's diversity between patients and controls.

This CDR3 has 14 residues. CDR1 is SQVTM and CDR2 is ANQGSEA in the germline V gene. Sequenced input: sorted CD4+, CD8+, or CD8+CD57+ T cells (not recorded which) from PBMCs. The chain combines TRBV29-1 with TRBJ2-7; D perhaps matches TRBD1 (5 bases). The TCR comes from a human donor in good health. The CDR3 DNA reads TGCCAGCTCAACCCTGGACATATCCTCTACGAGCAGTACTTC. Its protein product is CQLNPGHILYEQYF.